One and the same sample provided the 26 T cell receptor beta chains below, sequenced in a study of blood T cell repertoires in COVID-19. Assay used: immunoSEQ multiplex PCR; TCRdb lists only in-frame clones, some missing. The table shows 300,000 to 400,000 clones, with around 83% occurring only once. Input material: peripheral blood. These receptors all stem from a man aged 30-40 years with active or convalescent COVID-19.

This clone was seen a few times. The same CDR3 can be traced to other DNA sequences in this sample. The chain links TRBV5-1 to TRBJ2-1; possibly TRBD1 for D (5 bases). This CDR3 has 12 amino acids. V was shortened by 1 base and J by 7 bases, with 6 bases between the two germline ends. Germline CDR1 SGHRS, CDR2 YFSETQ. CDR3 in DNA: TGCGCCAGCAGCTTGCAGGGTAATGAGCAGTTCTTC. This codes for CASSLQGNEQFF. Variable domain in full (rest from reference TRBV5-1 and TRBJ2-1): KAGVTQTPRYLIKTRGQQVTLSCSPISGHRSVSWYQQTPGQGLQFLFEYFSETQRNKGNFPGRFSGRQFSNSRSEMNVSTLELGDSALYLCASSLQGNEQFFGPGTRLTVL.

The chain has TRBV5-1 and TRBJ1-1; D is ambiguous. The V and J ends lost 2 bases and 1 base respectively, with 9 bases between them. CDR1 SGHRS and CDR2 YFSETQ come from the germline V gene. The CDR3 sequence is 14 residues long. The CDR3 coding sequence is TGCGCCAGCAGCTTCGAGGTATCGAACACTGAAGCTTTCTTT. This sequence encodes CASSFEVSNTEAFF.

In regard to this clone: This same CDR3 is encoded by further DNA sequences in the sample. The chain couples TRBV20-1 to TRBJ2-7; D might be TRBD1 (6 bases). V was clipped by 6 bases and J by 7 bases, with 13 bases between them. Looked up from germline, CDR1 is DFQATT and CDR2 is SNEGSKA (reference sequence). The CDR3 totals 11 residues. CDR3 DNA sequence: TGCAGTGCCTCCCCAGGGGATGAGCAGTACTTC. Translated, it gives CSASPGDEQYF.

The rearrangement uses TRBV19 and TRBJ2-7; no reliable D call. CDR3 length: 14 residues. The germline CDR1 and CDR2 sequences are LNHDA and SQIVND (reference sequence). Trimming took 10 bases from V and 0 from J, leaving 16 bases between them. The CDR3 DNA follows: TGTGCCACCTCCTTCGTGATTAGCTCCTACGAGCAGTACTTC. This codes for CATSFVISSYEQYF.

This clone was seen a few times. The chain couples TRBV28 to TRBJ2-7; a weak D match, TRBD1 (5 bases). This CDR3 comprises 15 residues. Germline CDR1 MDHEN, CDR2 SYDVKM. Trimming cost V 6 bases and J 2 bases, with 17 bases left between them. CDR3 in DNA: TGTGCCAGCAGCCAAGTTGGGGCAGCCACCTACGAGCAGTACTTC. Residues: CASSQVGAATYEQYF.

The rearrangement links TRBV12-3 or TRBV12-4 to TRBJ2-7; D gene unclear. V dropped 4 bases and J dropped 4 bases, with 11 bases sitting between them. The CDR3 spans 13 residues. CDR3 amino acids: CASSSTKSYEQYF. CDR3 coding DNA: TGTGCCAGCAGTTCGACAAAAAGTTACGAGCAGTACTTC.

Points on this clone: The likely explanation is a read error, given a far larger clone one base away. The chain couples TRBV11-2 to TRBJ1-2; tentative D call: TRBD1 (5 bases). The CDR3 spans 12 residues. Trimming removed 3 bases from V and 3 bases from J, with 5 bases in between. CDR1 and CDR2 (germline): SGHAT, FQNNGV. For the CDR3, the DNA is TGTGCCAGCAGCTTGACAGACTATGGCTACACCTTC. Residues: CASSLTDYGYTF.

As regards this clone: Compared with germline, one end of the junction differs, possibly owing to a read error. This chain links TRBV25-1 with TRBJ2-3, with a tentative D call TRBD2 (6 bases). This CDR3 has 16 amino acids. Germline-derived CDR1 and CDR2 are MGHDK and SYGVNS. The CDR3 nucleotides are TGTACCAGCAGGGACTCGCGAGCGGTCTACACAGATACGCAGTATTTT. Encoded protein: CTSRDSRAVYTDTQYF.

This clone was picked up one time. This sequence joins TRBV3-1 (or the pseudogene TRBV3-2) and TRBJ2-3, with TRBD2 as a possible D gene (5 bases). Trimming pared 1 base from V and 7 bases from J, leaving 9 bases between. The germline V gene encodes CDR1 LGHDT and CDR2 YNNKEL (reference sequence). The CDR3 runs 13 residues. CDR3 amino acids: CASSQGLTYTQYF. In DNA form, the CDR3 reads TGTGCCAGCAGCCAAGGACTAACCTATACGCAGTATTTT.

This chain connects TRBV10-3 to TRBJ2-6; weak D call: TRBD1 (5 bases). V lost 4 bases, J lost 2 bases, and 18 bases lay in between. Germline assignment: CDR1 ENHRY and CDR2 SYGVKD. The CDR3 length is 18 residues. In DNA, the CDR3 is TGTGCCATCAGTGCCCGAAACCTCCAGGGCGCTGGGGCCAACGTCCTGACTTTC. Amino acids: CAISARNLQGAGANVLTF.

The CDR3 coding sequence is TGTGCCAGCAGCCCCGACAGGGTTGGAGATACGCAGTATTTT. Translated, it gives CASSPDRVGDTQYF. The V and J genes are TRBV4-2 and TRBJ2-3; TRBD1 aligns across 7 bases. Germline trimming cut 4 bases from V and 5 bases from J; bases unmatched to any gene: 6. The CDR3 sequence is 14 residues long. The germline V gene has CDR1 LGHNA and CDR2 YNFKEQ.

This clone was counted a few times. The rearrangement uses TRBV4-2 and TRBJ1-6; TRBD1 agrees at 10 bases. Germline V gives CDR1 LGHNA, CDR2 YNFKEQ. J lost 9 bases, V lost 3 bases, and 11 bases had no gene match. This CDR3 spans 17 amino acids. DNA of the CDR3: TGTGCCAGCAGCCACGCCGCGCCGGGACAGGGGTCTTCACCCCTCCACTTT. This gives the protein CASSHAAPGQGSSPLHF.

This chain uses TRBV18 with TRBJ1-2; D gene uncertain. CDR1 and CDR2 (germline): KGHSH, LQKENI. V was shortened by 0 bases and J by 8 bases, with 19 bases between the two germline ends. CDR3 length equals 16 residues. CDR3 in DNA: TGTGCCAGCTCACCACCGACGGGTTGGGTCCTAGGCGGCTACACCTTC. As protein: CASSPPTGWVLGGYTF. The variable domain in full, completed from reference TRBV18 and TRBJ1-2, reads NAGVMQNPRHLVRRRGQEARLRCSPMKGHSHVYWYRQLPEEGLKFMVYLQKENIIDESGMPKERFSAEFPKEGPSILRIQQVVRGDSAAYFCASSPPTGWVLGGYTFGSGTRLTVV.

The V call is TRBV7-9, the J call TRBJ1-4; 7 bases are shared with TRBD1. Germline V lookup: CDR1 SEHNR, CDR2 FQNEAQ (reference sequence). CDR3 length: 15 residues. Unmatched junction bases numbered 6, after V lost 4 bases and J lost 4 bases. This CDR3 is CASSSAGTVNEKLFF. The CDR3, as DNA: TGTGCCAGCAGCTCAGCCGGGACAGTTAATGAAAAACTGTTTTTT.

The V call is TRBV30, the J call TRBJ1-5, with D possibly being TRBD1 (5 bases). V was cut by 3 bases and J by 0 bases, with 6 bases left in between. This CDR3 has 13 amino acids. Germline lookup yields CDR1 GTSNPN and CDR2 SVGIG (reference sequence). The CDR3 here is CAWSRDSNQPQHF. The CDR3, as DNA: TGTGCCTGGAGCAGGGATAGCAATCAGCCCCAGCATTTT. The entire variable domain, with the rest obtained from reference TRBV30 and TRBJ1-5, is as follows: SQTIHQWPATLVQPVGSPLSLECTVEGTSNPNLYWYRQAAGRGLQLLFYSVGIGQISSEVPQNLSASRPQDRQFILSSKKLLLSDSGFYLCAWSRDSNQPQHFGDGTRLSIL.

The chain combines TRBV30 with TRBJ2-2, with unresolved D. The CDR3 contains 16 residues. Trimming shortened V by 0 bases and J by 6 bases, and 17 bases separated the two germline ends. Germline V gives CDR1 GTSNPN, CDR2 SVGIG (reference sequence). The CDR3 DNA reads TGTGCCTGGAGTGTTTTAGGCACAGTCCTGGCCGGGGAGCTGTTTTTT. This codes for CAWSVLGTVLAGELFF.

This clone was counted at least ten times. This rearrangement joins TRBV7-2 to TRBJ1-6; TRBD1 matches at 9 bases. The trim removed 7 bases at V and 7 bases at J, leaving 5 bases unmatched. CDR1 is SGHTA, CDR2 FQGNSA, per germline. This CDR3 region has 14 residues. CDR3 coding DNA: TGTGCCAGCACCCCCGGGACAGGGAATTCACCCCTCCACTTT. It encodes CASTPGTGNSPLHF.

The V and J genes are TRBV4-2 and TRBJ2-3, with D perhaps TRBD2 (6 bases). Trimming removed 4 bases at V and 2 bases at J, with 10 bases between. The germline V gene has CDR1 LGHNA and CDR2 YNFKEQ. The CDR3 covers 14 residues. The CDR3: CASSPSALTDTQYF. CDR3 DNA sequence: TGTGCCAGCAGCCCTAGCGCCCTCACAGATACGCAGTATTTT.

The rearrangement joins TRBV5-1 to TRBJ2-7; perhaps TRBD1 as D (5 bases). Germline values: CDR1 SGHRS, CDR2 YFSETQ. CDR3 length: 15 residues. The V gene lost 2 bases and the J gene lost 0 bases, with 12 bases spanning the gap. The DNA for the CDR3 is TGCGCCAGCAGCTTTAGGTGGGGCAGCTCCTACGAGCAGTACTTC. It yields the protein CASSFRWGSSYEQYF.

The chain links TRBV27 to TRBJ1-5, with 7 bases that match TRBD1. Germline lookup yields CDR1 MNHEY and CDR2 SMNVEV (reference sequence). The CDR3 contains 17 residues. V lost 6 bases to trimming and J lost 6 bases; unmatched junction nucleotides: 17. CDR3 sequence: CASSSSAPRQGSQPQHF. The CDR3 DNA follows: TGTGCCAGCAGCTCTAGCGCCCCTCGACAGGGAAGTCAGCCCCAGCATTTT.

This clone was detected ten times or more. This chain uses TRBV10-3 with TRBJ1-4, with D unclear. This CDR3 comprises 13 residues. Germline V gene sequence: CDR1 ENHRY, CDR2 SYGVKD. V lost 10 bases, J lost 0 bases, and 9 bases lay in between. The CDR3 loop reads CASGSSTNEKLFF. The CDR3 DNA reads TGTGCCAGTGGGAGTTCAACTAATGAAAAACTGTTTTTT.

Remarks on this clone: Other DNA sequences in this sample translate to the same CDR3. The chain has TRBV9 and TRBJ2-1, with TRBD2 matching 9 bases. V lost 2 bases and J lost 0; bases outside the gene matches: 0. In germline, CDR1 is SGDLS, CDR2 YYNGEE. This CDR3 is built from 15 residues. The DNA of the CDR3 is TGTGCCAGCAGCGTTAGCGGGAGCTCCTACAATGAGCAGTTCTTC. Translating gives CASSVSGSSYNEQFF.

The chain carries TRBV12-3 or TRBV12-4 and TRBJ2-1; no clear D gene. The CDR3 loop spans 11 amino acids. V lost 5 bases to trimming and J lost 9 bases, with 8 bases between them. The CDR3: CASSEVSEQFF. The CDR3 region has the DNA TGTGCCAGCAGTGAAGTCAGTGAGCAGTTCTTC.

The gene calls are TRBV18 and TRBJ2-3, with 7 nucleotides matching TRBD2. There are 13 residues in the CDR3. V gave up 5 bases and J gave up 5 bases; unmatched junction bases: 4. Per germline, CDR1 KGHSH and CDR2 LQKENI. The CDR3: CASSGTGGDTQYF. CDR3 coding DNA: TGTGCCAGCTCAGGGACGGGAGGAGATACGCAGTATTTT.

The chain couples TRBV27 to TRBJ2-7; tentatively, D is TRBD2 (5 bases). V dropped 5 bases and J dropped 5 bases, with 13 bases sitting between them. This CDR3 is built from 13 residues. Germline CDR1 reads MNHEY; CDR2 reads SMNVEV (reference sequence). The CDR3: CASSNHLRDEQYF. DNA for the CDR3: TGTGCCAGCAGTAATCACCTGAGGGACGAGCAGTACTTC.

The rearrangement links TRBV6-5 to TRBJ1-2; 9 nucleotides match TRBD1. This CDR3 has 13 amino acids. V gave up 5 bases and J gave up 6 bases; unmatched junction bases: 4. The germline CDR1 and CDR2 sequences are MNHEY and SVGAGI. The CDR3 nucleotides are TGTGCCAGCAGTCGGGGACAGGGTAATGGCTACACCTTC. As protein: CASSRGQGNGYTF.